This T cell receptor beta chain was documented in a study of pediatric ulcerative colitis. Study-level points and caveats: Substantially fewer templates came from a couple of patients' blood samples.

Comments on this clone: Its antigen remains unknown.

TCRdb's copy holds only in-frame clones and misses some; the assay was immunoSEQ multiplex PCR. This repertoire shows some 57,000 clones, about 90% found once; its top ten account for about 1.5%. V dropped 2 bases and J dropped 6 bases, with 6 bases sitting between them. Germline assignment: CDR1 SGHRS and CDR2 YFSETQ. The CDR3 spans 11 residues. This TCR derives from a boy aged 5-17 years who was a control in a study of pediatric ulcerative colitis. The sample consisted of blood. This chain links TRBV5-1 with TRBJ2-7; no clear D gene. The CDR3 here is CASSLTSEQYF. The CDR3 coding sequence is TGCGCCAGCAGCTTAACATCCGAGCAGTACTTC. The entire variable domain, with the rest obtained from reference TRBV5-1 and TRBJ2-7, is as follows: KAGVTQTPRYLIKTRGQQVTLSCSPISGHRSVSWYQQTPGQGLQFLFEYFSETQRNKGNFPGRFSGRQFSNSRSEMNVSTLELGDSALYLCASSLTSEQYFGPGTRLTVT.